In its sample, the clone carrying this TCR beta chain was seen a few times. The sample belongs to a study of T cells in Graves' hyperthyroidism and ophthalmopathy. Authors of the study amplified TCR beta CDR3 regions from RNA transcripts. The study used the HTBI primer set for a first-round RT-PCR of the TCR CDR3. TCRdb used MiXCR to reprocess the multiplex PCR reads, holding one entry per CDR3 protein. The sample records 390,000 or so distinct CDR3 sequences, around 15% being singletons. Germline CDR1 is KGHDR and CDR2 is SFDVKD. The CDR3 is 15 residues long. With 4 bases removed from V and 6 bases from J, the gap between germline ends came to 14 bases.

The chain uses TRBV24-1 and TRBJ2-2, with D possibly being TRBD1 (6 bases). Source material: blood. The TCR originated in a man younger than 30 with Graves' ophthalmopathy. CDR3 region: CATSDRDTRSGELFF. DNA of the CDR3: TGTGCCACCAGTGACAGGGACACCCGGTCCGGGGAGCTGTTTTTT.